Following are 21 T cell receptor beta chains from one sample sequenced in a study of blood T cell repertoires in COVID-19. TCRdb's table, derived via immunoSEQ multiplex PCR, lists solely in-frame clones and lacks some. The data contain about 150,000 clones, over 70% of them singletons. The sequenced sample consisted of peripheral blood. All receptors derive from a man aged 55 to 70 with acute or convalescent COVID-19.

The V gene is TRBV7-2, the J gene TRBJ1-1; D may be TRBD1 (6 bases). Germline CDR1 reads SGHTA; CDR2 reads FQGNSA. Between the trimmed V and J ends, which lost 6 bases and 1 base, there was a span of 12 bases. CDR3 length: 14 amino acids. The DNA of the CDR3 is TGTGCCAGCAGGCAAACAGGGAAGAACACTGAAGCTTTCTTT. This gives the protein CASRQTGKNTEAFF.

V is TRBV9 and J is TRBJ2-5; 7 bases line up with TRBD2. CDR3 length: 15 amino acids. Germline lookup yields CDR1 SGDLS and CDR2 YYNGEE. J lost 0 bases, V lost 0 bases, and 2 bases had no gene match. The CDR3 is CASSVGGTNQETQYF. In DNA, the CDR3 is TGTGCCAGCAGCGTAGGTGGGACTAACCAAGAGACCCAGTACTTC.

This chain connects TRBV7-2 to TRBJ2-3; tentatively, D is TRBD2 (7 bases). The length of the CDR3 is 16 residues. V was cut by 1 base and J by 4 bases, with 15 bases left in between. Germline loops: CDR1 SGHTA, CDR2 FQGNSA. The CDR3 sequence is CASSLDDGGRSDTQYF. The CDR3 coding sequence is TGTGCCAGCAGCTTAGACGACGGGGGGCGGTCAGATACGCAGTATTTT.

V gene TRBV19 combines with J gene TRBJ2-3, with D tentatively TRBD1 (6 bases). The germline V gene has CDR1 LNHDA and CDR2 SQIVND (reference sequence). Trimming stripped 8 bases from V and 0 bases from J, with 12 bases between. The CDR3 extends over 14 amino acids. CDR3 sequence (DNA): TGTGCCAGTGCCCTAGGGGGAAGCACAGATACGCAGTATTTT. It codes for CASALGGSTDTQYF.

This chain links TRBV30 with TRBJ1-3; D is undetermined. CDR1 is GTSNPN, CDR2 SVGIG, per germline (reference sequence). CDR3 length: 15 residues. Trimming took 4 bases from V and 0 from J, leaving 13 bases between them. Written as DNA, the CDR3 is TGTGCCTGGAATCCGGGGTCGAGCTCTGGAAACACCATATATTTT. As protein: CAWNPGSSSGNTIYF.

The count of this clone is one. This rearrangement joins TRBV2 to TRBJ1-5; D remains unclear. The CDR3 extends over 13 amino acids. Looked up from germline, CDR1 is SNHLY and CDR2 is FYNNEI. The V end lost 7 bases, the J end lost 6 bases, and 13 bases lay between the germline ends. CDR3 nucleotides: TGTGCCAGCAATTTTGGAGGGAGTCAGCCCCAGCATTTT. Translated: CASNFGGSQPQHF.

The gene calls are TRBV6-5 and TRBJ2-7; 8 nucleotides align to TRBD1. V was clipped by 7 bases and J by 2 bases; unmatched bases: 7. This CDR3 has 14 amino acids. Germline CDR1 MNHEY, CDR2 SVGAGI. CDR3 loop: CASTRGQGAYEQYF. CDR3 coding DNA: TGTGCCAGCACCCGTGGACAGGGAGCCTACGAGCAGTACTTC.

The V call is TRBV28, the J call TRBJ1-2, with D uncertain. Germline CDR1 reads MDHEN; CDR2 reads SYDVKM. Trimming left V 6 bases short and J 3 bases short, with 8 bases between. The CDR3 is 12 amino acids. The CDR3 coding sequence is TGTGCCAGCAGAGAGGGAGACTATGGCTACACCTTC. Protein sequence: CASREGDYGYTF.

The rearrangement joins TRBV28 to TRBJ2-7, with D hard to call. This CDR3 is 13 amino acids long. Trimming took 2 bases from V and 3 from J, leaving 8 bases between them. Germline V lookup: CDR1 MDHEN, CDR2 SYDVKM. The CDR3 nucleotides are TGTGCCAGCAGTTTACCCTCGGTCTACGAGCAGTACTTC. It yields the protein CASSLPSVYEQYF.

CDR3 coding DNA: TGTGCCACCAGTGATTCCCCCGGGACAGGGGGGCAGTACTTC. It is translated as CATSDSPGTGGQYF. J is TRBJ2-7 and V is TRBV24-1; the match to TRBD1 covers 11 bases. Germline values: CDR1 KGHDR, CDR2 SFDVKD. This CDR3 comprises 14 residues. V gave up 2 bases and J gave up 9 bases; unmatched junction bases: 5.

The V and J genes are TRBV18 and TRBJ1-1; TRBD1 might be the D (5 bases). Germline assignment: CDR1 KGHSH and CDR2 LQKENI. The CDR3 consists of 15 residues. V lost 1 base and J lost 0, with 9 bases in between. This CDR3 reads CASSPQRGMNTEAFF. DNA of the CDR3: TGTGCCAGCTCACCACAGCGGGGGATGAACACTGAAGCTTTCTTT.

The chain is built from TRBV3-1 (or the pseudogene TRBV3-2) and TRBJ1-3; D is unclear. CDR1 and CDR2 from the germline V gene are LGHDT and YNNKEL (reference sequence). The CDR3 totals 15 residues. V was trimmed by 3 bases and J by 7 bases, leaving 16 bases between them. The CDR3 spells CASSHLFRGQNTIYF. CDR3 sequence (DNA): TGTGCCAGCAGCCATTTATTTCGAGGGCAGAACACCATATATTTT.

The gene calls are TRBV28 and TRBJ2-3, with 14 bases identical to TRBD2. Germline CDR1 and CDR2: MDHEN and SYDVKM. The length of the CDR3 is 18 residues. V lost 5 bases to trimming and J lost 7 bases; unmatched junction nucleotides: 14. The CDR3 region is CASSLGGGTSGRLNTQYF. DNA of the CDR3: TGTGCCAGCAGTCTTGGGGGAGGGACTAGCGGGAGATTGAATACGCAGTATTTT.

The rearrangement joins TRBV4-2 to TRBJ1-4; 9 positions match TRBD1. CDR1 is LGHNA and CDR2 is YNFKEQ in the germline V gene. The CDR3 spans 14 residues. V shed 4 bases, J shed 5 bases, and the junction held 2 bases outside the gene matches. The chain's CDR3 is CASSLGTGNEKLFF. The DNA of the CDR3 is TGTGCCAGCAGCCTAGGGACAGGGAATGAAAAACTGTTTTTT.

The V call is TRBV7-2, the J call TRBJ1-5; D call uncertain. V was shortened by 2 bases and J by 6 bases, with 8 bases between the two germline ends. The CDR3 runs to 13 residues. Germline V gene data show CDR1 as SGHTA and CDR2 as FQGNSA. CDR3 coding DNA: TGTGCCAGCAGCTTATCGGTTGGTCAGCCCCAGCATTTT. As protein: CASSLSVGQPQHF. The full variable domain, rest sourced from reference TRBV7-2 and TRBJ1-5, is GAGVSQSPSNKVTEKGKDVELRCDPISGHTALYWYRQSLGQGLEFLIYFQGNSAPDKSGLPSDRFSAERTGGSVSTLTIQRTQQEDSAVYLCASSLSVGQPQHFGDGTRLSIL.

CDR3 DNA sequence: TGTGCCAGCAGCTTGGGGACAGGGGACACCGGGGAGCTGTTTTTT. This codes for CASSLGTGDTGELFF. V is TRBV5-4 and J is TRBJ2-2; 9 nucleotides line up with TRBD1. With V trimmed by 0 bases and J by 3 bases, 0 bases remained unmatched. The CDR3 loop spans 15 amino acids. Germline CDR1 reads SGHNT; CDR2 reads YYREEE (reference sequence).

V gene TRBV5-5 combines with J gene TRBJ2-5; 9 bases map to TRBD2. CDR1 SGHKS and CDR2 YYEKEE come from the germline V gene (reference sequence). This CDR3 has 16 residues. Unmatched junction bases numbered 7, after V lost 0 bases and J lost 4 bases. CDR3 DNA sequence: TGTGCCAGCAGCTTGGGTGCGGGGGGGCCGTCAGAGACCCAGTACTTC. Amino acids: CASSLGAGGPSETQYF.

CDR3 region: CASSPVRGTYNEQFF. The CDR3 region has the DNA TGTGCCAGCAGTCCCGTCCGGGGGACGTACAATGAGCAGTTCTTC. The V call is TRBV7-9, the J call TRBJ2-1, with D possibly being TRBD2 (6 bases). This CDR3 has 15 residues. The germline CDR1 and CDR2 sequences are SEHNR and FQNEAQ (reference sequence). Trimming pared 6 bases from V and 4 bases from J, leaving 16 bases between.

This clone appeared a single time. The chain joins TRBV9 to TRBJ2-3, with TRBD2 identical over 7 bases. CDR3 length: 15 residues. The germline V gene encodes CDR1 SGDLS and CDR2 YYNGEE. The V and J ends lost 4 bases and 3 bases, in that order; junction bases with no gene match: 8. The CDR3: CASSLRSAGTDTQYF. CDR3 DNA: TGTGCCAGCAGCCTAAGGTCAGCGGGGACAGATACGCAGTATTTT.

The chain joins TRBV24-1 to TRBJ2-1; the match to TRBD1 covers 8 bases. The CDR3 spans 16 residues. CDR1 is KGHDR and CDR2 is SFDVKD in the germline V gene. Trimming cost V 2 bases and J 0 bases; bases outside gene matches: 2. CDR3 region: CATSDWGTGSYNEQFF. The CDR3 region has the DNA TGTGCCACCAGTGATTGGGGGACAGGCTCCTACAATGAGCAGTTCTTC.

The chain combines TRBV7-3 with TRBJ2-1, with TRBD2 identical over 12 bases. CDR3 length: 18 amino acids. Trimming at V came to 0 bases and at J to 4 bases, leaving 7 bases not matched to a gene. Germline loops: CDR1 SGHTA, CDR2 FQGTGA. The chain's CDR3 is CASSLTLLTSGGYNEQFF. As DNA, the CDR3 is TGTGCCAGCAGCTTAACCCTCCTTACTAGCGGGGGGTACAATGAGCAGTTCTTC.